This paragraph reports one T cell receptor beta chain. These data are taken from a study of blood T cell repertoires in COVID-19. The assay was immunoSEQ multiplex PCR, and TCRdb's table has in-frame clones only and misses some. The table shows 120,000 to 150,000 clones, with about 87% occurring only once. V dropped 4 bases and J dropped 3 bases, with 19 bases sitting between them. The CDR3 consists of 16 residues. Germline V gene lookup returns CDR1 SQVTM and CDR2 ANQGSEA. This sequence joins TRBV29-1 and TRBJ1-3; no definite D call. The sequence was collected from a woman between 45 and 65 years old with acute or convalescent COVID-19. Material for sequencing was peripheral blood. CDR3 sequence: CSVAPLDETFGNTIYF. The CDR3 DNA reads TGCAGCGTTGCCCCCCTAGACGAAACCTTTGGAAACACCATATATTTT.